This T cell receptor beta chain appears in the sequencing data of a study of CD8+ T cells in alopecia areata. Regarding the study as a whole: Higher clonality than in normal scalp was seen in lesional scalp, especially alopecia totalis/universalis. In scalp and blood during tofacitinib, many expanded lesional clones persisted.

The CDR3 is 15 residues long. The V gene lost 0 bases and the J gene lost 2 bases, with 11 bases spanning the gap. Germline V lookup: CDR1 SGHRS, CDR2 YFSETQ. Treatment reported: oral pan-JAK inhibitor, 5-10 mg twice daily. As part of sample collection, lesional scalp punch biopsies and peripheral blood were taken from alopecia areata patients. RNA extraction and reverse transcription yielded cDNA as sequencing template. Assay: immunoSEQ multiplex PCR; the TCRdb copy retains only in-frame clones and omits some. The sample consists of about 270,000 clones, about three fifths of them appearing once. Of note for this clone: Its antigen is as yet unknown.

The sequencing used CD4+ T cells sorted from blood, collected at roughly week 52, from a patient treated with tofacitinib. This sequence was found in a human donor with alopecia areata. The chain links TRBV5-1 to TRBJ2-5, with D perhaps matching TRBD2 (6 bases). For the CDR3, the DNA is TGCGCCAGCAGCTTGGTCATGGACTATCAAGAGACCCAGTACTTC. Translated, it gives CASSLVMDYQETQYF.